This T cell receptor (beta chain) was sequenced in a study of T cell responses to AZD1222 COVID-19 vaccine (dated by TCRdb to the early 2020s). For the study in its entirety: TCR sequencing covered roughly 230 trial participants: roughly 200 given two doses of AZD1222 and approximately 25 given two doses of MenACWY control vaccine. Trial participants were enrolled by age into subgroups of 18-55, 56-69 and 70-plus years, and around 150, 29 and 61 TCR-sequenced participants, respectively, were included in these subgroups. Broad study findings and their caveats: After two AZD1222 doses, both the breadth and the depth of spike-specific TCRs were significantly higher than at day 0 and than in MenACWY recipients. Participants were mostly white British, with more females than males. The authors suggested clonal diversity may have been underestimated. Reportedly, close to half of the unique spike-specific TCRs recognized epitopes lying outside the regions that are mutated in the B.1.351 and B.1.1.7 variants. The whole spike protein was spanned by vaccine-associated CD4 TCRs, and dominant responses were seen in regions 160-218 and 743-854. Conclusions about previously exposed vaccinees are limited because only a handful of AZD1222 recipients were SARS-CoV-2 seropositive at baseline. In the small 56-69-year group, the increase in depth fell short of significance, most likely because of low power. Because no samples from the day 14 peak response were available, repertoires could be characterized only after the peak T cell response.

Turning to this clone: Its antigen is currently not known. Per-base qualities were not stored, and no clone one base away is much larger.

The time point label corresponds to: about 28 days (+/-7) after the second vaccine dose. Because spike-specific TCR depth and breadth did not differ between the two schedules, AZD1222 recipients who got a second dose at roughly 4 weeks were pooled with those who got a second dose at roughly 12 weeks. The vaccinee samples were drawn from two UK trials, COV001 and COV002, one of which was a single-blind randomized controlled phase 2/3 trial testing AZD1222 (ChAdOx1 nCoV-19) in healthy adults. For TCRbeta chain sequencing, PBMC samples were collected from trial participants at day 0 and at day 28 after the second dose. The CDR3 regions of human TCRbeta chains were subjected to immunosequencing. From the authors' description of their analysis: TCRs in the repertoires were matched against a reference library of SARS-CoV-2-specific TCRs that had been generated with the MIRA antigen-specificity platform. Breadth meant the fraction of unique TCRs that were SARS-CoV-2-associated, whereas depth meant the fraction of total T cells that were SARS-CoV-2-associated. Using the MIRA data, each spike-specific TCR was assigned both to the spike region to which the TCR was reactive and to a CD4 or CD8 class. Log10-transformed breadth and depth values were compared by one-way ANOVA with Sidak's multiple comparisons tests. This immuneACCESS table, as held by TCRdb, lists in-frame sequences with V and J called but not all clones. Of the missing ones, under half trace to an unresolved V gene in checked studies; the others have no known cause. Clone size and the V and J calls come from that table; the DNA yielded D and trimming. This sample lists some 100,000 clones; about 94% were detected once. The ten largest make up roughly 3.1% of the sample.

The junction shows trimming of 0 bases on V and 4 bases on J, plus 4 bases between the germline ends. The germline V gene provides CDR1 KGHSH and CDR2 LQKENI. Including the terminal cysteine and phenylalanine, the CDR3 comprises 13 residues. The only DNA kept is the CDR3, 39 bases in frame from the first base. The origin of this receptor is an adult who received the AZD1222 COVID-19 vaccine. The sequencing here drew on peripheral blood, taken 28 days after the second AZD1222 dose. The chain was built from TRBV18 and TRBJ2-1, with the D gene not clear enough to name. The sequence in DNA is TGTGCCAGCTCACCACCGGGGTACAATGAGCAGTTCTTC. The encoded protein is CASSPPGYNEQFF.